A selection of T cell receptor beta chains follows, all from one sample in a study of spatial heterogeneity in lung cancer. MiXCR, applied by TCRdb to the 5' RACE reads, yields one record per CDR3 protein. The sample contains around 40,000 distinct CDR3 sequences, approximately 5.2% of which appear only once. Source: PBMCs, taken at surgery. The receptors derive from a female donor with early-stage non-small cell lung cancer. Each CDR3 is given without its conserved first and last residue. Each record gives: clone size, J gene, V gene, CDR3 protein. Clone size, where shown, is once, few, many, or a class for clones that have expanded.

-	TRBJ2-1	TRBV9	ASTPRGAGDNEQF
many	TRBJ1-1	TRBV4-1	ASRSDRGWENTEAF
many	TRBJ1-2	TRBV7-2	ASSPDRRDYGYT
few	TRBJ2-5	TRBV6-2/TRBV6-3	ASTDPLRRTSAQETQY
many	TRBJ2-2	TRBV7-6	ASSSATNTGELF
many	TRBJ2-3	TRBV7-9	ASSARQDSTDTQY
many	TRBJ1-2	TRBV14	ASSAMGTYGYT
many	TRBJ1-5	TRBV6-2/TRBV6-3	ASSYQLGREHNQPQH
few	TRBJ1-4	TRBV5-4	ASSQSTGHHEKLF
-	TRBJ2-3	TRBV9	ASGLRSYTDTQY
-	TRBJ1-4	TRBV6-4	ASSPTGNEKLF
many	TRBJ2-1	TRBV11-3	ASSPHSGGFEQF
many	TRBJ2-7	TRBV20-1	SAKKQGVAYEQY
many	TRBJ1-1	TRBV9	ASSVSFLDTEAF
many	TRBJ2-5	TRBV7-9	ASSTDGTAETQY
many	TRBJ1-1	TRBV7-3	ASRDRKAF
medium-sized	TRBJ2-6	TRBV20-1	SAPDGGKDVLT
many	TRBJ2-1	TRBV5-1	ASSLGTSNEQF
many	TRBJ2-7	TRBV20-1	SACISGTVGEQY
many	TRBJ1-1	TRBV7-6	ASSFGKYTEAF
few	TRBJ2-1	TRBV20-1	SAISGTANEQF
few	TRBJ2-3	TRBV20-1	IASGALAGTDTQY
few	TRBJ2-2	TRBV9	ASSLSGVGGGELF
many	TRBJ2-5	TRBV10-3	AINPGQGVQETQY
-	TRBJ2-3	TRBV11-3	ASSARGPGTDTQY
-	TRBJ2-7	TRBV7-9	ASSFGGSSYEQY
-	TRBJ1-1	TRBV20-1	SARAGQGAKVEAF
few	TRBJ2-7	TRBV5-1	ASSLALAGGPYEQY
many	TRBJ2-2	TRBV29-1	SAGTGGPGELF
many	TRBJ1-1	TRBV9	ASSVGGQGKNTEAF
-	TRBJ1-5	TRBV2	ASSGGQGREPQH
many	TRBJ2-7	TRBV2	ASSTVSYEQY
few	TRBJ1-5	TRBV19	ASSVLTGGRNQPQH